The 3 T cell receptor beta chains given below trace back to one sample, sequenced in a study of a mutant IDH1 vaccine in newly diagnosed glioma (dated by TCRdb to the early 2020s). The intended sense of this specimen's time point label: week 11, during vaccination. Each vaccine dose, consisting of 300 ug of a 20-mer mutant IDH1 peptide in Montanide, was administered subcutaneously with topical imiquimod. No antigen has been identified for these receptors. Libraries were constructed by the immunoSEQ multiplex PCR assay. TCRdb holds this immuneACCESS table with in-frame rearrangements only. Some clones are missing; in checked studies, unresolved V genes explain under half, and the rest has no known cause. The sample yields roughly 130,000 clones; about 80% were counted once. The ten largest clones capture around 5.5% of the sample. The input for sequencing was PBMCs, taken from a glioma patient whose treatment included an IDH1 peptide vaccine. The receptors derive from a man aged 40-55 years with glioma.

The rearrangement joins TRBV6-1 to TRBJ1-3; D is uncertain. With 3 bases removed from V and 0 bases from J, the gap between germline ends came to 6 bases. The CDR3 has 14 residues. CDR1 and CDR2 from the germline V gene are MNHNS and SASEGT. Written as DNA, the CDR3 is TGTGCCAGCAGTGAGGTCCACTCTGGAAACACCATATATTTT. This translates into CASSEVHSGNTIYF.

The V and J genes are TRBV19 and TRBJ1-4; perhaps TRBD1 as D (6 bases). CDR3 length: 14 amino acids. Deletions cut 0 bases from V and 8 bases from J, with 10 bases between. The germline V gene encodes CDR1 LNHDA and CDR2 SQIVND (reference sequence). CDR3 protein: CASSIEQGREKLFF. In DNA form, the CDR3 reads TGTGCCAGTAGTATAGAACAGGGTCGCGAAAAACTGTTTTTT. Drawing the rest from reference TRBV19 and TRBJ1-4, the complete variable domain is DGGITQSPKYLFRKEGQNVTLSCEQNLNHDAMYWYRQDPGQGLRLIYYSQIVNDFQKGDIAEGYSVSREKKESFPLTVTSAQKNPTAFYLCASSIEQGREKLFFGSGTQLSVL.

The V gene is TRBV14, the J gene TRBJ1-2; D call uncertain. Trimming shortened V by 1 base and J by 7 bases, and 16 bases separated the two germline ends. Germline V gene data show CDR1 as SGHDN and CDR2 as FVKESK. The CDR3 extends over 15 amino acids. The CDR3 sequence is CASSQVEGSVGGYTF. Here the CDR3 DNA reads TGTGCCAGCAGCCAAGTCGAAGGGTCGGTAGGTGGCTACACCTTC.